This T cell receptor (beta chain) emerged from a study of T cells expressing NK-cell markers. Study-level findings and limits: Where several donors were concerned, these clonotypes also led the CD3+CD56-NKG2C+ fraction. A range of about 1.0-7.0% of CD8+ T cells consisted of dominant NKG2C+ clonotypes in a handful of donors.

Template switching by 5'RACE with UMIs generated the TCR beta cDNA. TCRdb re-called the 5' RACE reads and shows each CDR3 protein once, DNA omitted. The sample table sets out 300,000 to 500,000 distinct CDR3 sequences. On this clonotype itself: Its target is unknown.

The receptor was derived from a woman aged 45 to 65 in good health. What was sequenced was blood T cells: a sorted CD56 or NKG2C T cell subset, CD4+ or CD8+ T cells, or bulk PBMC T cells (not recorded which).

The CDR3 loop is CASSSYSRDRGKDEQFF. The chain recombines TRBV6-5 with TRBJ2-1; the TCRdb D gene call, TRBD1, has no DNA to confirm it. Germline CDR1 MNHEY, CDR2 SVGAGI. This CDR3 is 17 amino acids long.